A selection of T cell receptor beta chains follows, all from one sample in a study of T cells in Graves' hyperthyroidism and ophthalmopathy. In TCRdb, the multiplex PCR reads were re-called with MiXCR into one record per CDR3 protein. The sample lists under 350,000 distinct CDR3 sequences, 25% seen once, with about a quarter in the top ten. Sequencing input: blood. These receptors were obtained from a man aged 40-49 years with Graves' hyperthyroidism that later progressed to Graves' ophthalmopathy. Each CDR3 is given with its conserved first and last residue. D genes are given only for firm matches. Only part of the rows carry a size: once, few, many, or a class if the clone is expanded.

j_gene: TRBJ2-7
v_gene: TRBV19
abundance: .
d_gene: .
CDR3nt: TGTGCCAGTGGTCAGGGGTCCTACGAGCAGTACTTC
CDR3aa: CASGQGSYEQYF

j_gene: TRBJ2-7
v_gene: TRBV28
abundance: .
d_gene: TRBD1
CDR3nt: TGTGCCAGCTTGGGACAGGGGGATTACGAGCAGTACTTC
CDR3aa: CASLGQGDYEQYF

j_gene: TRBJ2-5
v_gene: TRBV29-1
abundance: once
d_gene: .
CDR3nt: TGCAGCGTTGTGATCGGGGAGACCCAGTACTTC
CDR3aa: CSVVIGETQYF

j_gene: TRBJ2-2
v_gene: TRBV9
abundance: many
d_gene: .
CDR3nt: TGTGCCAGCAGCGTAGGTCAACAAGCGACAGGGAGGGGGGAGCTGTTTTTT
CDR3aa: CASSVGQQATGRGELFF

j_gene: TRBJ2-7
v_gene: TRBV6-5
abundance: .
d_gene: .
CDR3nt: TGTGCCAGCAGTAACCACCGGGACGGGGCCTACGAGCAGTACTTC
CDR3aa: CASSNHRDGAYEQYF

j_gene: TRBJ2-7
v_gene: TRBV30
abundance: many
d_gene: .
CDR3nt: TGTGCCTGGAGCGGTGGACTCCGCTACGAGCAGTACTTC
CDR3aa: CAWSGGLRYEQYF

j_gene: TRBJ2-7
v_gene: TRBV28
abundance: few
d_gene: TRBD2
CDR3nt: TGTGCCAGCAGTTTATTCCCGACTAGCGGGCAGTACTTC
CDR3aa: CASSLFPTSGQYF

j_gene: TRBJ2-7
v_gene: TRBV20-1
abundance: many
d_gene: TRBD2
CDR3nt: TGCAGTGCTAGAGATTTAGAGCAGGGGACTAGCGGGTCAACCTACGAGCAGTACTTC
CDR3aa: CSARDLEQGTSGSTYEQYF

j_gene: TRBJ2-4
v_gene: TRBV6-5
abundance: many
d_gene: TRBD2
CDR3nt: TGTGCCAGCAGTTCGTTATGGGGGGGAGCCAAAAACATTCAGTACTTC
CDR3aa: CASSSLWGGAKNIQYF

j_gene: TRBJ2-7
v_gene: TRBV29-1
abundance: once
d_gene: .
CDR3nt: TGCAGCGTGAAGACCACCTACGAGCAGTACTTC
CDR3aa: CSVKTTYEQYF

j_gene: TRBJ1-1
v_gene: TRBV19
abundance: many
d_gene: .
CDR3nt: TGTGCCAGTAGAAACACTGAAGCTTTCTTT
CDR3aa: CASRNTEAFF

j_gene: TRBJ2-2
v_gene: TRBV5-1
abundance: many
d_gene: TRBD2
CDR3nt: TGCGCCAGCGGCCCCCTAGCGGGAGGGATCACCGGGGAGCTGTTTTTT
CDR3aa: CASGPLAGGITGELFF

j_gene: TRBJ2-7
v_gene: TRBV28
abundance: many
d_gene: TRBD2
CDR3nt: TGTGCCAGCAGTCCTCCGGGACTAGCGTGGGAGCAGTACTTC
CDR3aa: CASSPPGLAWEQYF

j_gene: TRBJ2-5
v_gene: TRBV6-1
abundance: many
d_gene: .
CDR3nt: TGTGCCAGCAGTGGGGGGGCAGGGGGACAAGAGACCCAGTACTTC
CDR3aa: CASSGGAGGQETQYF

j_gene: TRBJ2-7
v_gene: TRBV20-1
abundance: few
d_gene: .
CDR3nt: TGCAGTGCTAGCCCCTACGAGCAGTACTTC
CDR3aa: CSASPYEQYF

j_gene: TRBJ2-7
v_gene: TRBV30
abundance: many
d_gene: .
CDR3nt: TGTGCCTGGAGTGTGACAGGGACTATCTACGAGCAGTACTTC
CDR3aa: CAWSVTGTIYEQYF

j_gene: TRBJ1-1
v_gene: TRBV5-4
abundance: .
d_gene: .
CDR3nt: TGTGCCAGCAGCTTGGGGGTCAGGCTGTCGACTGAAGCTTTCTTT
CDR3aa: CASSLGVRLSTEAFF

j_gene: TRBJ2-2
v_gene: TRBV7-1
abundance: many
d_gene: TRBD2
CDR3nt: TGTGCCAGCAGCTCGTGGACAGGGTCCTCTAGCGGGAGGCGTCCGAACACCGGGGAGCTGTTTTTT
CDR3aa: CASSSWTGSSSGRRPNTGELFF

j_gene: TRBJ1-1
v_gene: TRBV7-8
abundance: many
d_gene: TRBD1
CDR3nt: TGTGCCAGCAGCTCCAGGGACAGGGTTGGGACTGAAGCTTTCTTT
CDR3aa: CASSSRDRVGTEAFF

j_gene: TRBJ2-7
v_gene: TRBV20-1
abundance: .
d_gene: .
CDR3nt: TGCAGTGCTAGAGGCAGCGGAAGAACCTCCTACGAGCAGTACTTC
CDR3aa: CSARGSGRTSYEQYF

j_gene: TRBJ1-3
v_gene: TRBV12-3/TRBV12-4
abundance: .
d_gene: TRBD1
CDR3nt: TGTGCCAGCAGCCCGACAGGGGGCGCGGGAAACACCATATATTTT
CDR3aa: CASSPTGGAGNTIYF

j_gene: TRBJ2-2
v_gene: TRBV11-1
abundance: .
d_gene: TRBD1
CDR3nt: TGTGCCAGCAGCTTAACGGGACAGGGGTTGGCCGGGGAGCTGTTTTTT
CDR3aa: CASSLTGQGLAGELFF

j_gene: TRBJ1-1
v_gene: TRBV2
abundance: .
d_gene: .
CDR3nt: TGTGCCAGCAGGGCCGAGGGGTCCACTGAAGCTTTCTTT
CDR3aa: CASRAEGSTEAFF

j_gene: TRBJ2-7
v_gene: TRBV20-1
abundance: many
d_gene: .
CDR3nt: TGCAGTGCTAGGATCCCAGGTGGCGGACCCCCCTTTAGCGAGCAGTACTTC
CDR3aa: CSARIPGGGPPFSEQYF

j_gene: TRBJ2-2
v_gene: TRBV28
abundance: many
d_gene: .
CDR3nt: TGTGCCAGCACGACTACGAACACCGGGGAGCTGTTTTTT
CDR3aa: CASTTTNTGELFF

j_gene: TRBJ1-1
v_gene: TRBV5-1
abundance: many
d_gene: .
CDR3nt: TGCGCCAGCAGCTTATGGGGGCAGAACACTGAAGCTTTCTTT
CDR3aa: CASSLWGQNTEAFF

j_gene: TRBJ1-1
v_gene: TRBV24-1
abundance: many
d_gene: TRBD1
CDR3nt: TGTGCCACCAGTGACGCCGGGACAGGGTACACTGAAGCTTTCTTT
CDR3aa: CATSDAGTGYTEAFF

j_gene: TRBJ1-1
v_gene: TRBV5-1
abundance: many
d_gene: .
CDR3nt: TGCGCCAGCAGCTTTACCAGGGAGACTGAAGCTTTCTTT
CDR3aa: CASSFTRETEAFF

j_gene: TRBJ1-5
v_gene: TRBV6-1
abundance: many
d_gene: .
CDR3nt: TGTGCCAGCAGGTCTCAGGAGCAGCCCCAGCATTTT
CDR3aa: CASRSQEQPQHF

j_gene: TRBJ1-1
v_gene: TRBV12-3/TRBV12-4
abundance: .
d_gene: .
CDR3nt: TGTGCCAGCAACCGGTTGCCGACTATGAACACTGAAGCTTTCTTT
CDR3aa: CASNRLPTMNTEAFF

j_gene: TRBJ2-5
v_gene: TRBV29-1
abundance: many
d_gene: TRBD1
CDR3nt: TGCAGCGTTGCCAGGGGGCAAGAGACCCAGTACTTC
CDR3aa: CSVARGQETQYF

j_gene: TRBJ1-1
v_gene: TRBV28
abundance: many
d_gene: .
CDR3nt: TGTGCCAGCAAAAACGGCGGGGTGGACACTGAAGCTTTCTTT
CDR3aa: CASKNGGVDTEAFF

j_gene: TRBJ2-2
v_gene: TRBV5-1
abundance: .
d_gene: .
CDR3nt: TGCGCCAGCAGCTTGACAGGTCCCTTTGCGGGGGAGCTGTTTTTT
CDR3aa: CASSLTGPFAGELFF

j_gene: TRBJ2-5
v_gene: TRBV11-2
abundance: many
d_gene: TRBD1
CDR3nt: TGTGCAAGCGCAGGGGGTGATTACGCAGGGACCCAGTACTTC
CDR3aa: CASAGGDYAGTQYF

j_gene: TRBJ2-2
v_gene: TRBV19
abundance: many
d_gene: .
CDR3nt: TGTGCCAGTACCGCGGTTCCGAACACCGGGGAGCTGTTTTTT
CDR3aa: CASTAVPNTGELFF

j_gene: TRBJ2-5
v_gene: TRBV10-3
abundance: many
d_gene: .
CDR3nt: TGTGCCATCAGTGAGTCCCGGGACTCGGGGGAGACCCAGTACTTC
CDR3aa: CAISESRDSGETQYF

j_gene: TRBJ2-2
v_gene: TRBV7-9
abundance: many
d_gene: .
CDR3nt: TGTGCCAGCAGCAGGGACCAGAACACCGGGGAGCTGTTTTTT
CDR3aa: CASSRDQNTGELFF

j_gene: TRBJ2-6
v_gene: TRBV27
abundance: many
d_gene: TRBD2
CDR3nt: TGTGCCAGCAAAGCGGGGACCGGGGCCAACGTCCTGACTTTC
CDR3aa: CASKAGTGANVLTF

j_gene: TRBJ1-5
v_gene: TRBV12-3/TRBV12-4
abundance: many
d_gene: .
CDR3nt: TGTGCCAGCAGCATAAGCTTGGGTAGCGGCAATCAGCCCCAGCATTTT
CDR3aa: CASSISLGSGNQPQHF

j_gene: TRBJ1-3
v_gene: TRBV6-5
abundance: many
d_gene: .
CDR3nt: TGTGCCAGCAGTTCCGATTACGGGGCGAGTGGAAACACCATATATTTT
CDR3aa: CASSSDYGASGNTIYF

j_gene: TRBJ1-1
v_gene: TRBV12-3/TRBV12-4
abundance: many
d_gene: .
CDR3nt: TGTGCCAGCAGTTTAGCGAGGGTCACTGAAGCTTTCTTT
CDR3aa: CASSLARVTEAFF

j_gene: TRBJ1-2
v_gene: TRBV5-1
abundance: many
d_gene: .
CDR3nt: TGCGCCAGCAGCTATGAACCGGGACAAGGGAACTATGGCTACACCTTC
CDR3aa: CASSYEPGQGNYGYTF